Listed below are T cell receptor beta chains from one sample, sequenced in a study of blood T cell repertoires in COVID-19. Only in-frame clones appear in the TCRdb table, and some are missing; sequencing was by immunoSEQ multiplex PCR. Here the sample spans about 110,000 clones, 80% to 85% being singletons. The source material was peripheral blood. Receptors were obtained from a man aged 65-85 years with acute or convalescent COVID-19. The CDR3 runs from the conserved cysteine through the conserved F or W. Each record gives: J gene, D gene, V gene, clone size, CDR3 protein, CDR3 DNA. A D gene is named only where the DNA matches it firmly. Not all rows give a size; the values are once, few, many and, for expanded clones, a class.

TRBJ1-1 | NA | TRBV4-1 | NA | CASSHHRGGEMNTEAFF | TGCGCCAGCAGCCATCACCGGGGGGGGGAGATGAACACTGAAGCTTTCTTT
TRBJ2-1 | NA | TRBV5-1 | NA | CASSSSGSSYNEQFF | TGCGCCAGCAGCAGTAGCGGAAGCTCCTACAATGAGCAGTTCTTC
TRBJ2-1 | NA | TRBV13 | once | CASSLVKTGPSAQFF | TGTGCCAGCAGCTTAGTGAAGACTGGCCCCTCGGCGCAGTTCTTC
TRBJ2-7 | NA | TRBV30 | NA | CAWSAIGQGTYEQYF | TGTGCCTGGAGTGCTATCGGGCAGGGAACCTACGAGCAGTACTTC
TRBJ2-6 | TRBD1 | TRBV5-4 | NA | CASSSDRGLFGANVLTF | TGTGCCAGCAGCTCAGACAGGGGGCTGTTTGGGGCCAACGTCCTGACTTTC
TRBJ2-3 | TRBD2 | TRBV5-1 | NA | CASSRLSGGENTQYF | TGCGCCAGCAGCCGACTTAGCGGGGGGGAAAATACGCAGTATTTT
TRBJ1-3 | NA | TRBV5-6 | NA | CASSYGENTIYF | TGTGCCAGCAGCTATGGAGAAAACACCATATATTTT
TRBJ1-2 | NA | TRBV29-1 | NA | CSALDSSSYGYTF | TGCAGCGCCCTGGACAGCTCAAGCTATGGCTACACCTTC
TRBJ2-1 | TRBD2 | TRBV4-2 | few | CASSPMTSGGASSYNEQFF | TGTGCCAGCAGCCCTATGACTAGCGGGGGGGCCAGCTCCTACAATGAGCAGTTCTTC
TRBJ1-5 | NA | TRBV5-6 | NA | CASSLAGYNQPQHF | TGTGCCAGCAGCTTGGCAGGGTACAATCAGCCCCAGCATTTT
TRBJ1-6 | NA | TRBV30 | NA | CAWSALDRINSPLHF | TGTGCCTGGAGTGCTCTCGACAGGATTAATTCACCCCTCCACTTT
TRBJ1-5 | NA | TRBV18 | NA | CASSPEGGDQPQHF | TGTGCCAGCTCACCCGAGGGGGGGGATCAGCCCCAGCATTTT
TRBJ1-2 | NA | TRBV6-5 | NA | CASSSGQSHYGYTF | TGTGCCAGCAGTTCTGGGCAGAGCCACTATGGCTACACCTTC
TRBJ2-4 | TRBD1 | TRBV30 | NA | CAWTPGQGLNIQYF | TGTGCCTGGACCCCGGGACAGGGTCTCAACATTCAGTACTTC
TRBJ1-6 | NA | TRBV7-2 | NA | CASSLGRGGSPLHF | TGTGCCAGCAGCTTAGGGAGGGGTGGTTCACCCCTCCACTTT
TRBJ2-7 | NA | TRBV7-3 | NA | CASSLTGAGENEQYF | TGTGCCAGCAGCTTAACAGGTGCAGGGGAGAACGAGCAGTACTTC
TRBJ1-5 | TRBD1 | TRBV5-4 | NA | CASSAQGKQPQHF | TGTGCCAGCAGCGCACAGGGGAAACAGCCCCAGCATTTT
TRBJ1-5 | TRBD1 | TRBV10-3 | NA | CAISPGTGGNQPQHF | TGTGCCATCAGCCCCGGGACAGGGGGTAATCAGCCCCAGCATTTT